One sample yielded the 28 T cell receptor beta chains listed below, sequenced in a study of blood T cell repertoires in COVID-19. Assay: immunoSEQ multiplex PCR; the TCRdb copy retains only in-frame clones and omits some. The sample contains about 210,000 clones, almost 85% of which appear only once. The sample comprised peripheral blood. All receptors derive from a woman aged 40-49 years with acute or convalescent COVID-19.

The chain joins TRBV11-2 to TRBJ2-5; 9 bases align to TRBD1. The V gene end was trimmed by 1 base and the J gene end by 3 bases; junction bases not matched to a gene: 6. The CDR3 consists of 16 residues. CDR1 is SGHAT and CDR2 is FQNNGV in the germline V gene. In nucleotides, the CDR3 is TGTGCCAGCAGCTTAGGGGACAGGGTAAGAGAAGAGACCCAGTACTTC. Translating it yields CASSLGDRVREETQYF.

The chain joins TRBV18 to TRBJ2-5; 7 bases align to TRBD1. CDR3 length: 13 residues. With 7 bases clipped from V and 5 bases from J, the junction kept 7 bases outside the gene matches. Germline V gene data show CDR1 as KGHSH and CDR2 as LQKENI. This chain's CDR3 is CASYLQGRETQYF. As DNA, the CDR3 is TGTGCCAGCTATTTACAGGGGCGGGAGACCCAGTACTTC.

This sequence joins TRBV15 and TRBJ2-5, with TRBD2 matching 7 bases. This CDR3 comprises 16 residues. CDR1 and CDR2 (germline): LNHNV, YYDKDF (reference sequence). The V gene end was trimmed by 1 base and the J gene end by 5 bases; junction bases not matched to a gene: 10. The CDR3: CATSRGFMAGEETQYF. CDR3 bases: TGTGCCACCAGCAGAGGGTTCATGGCGGGAGAGGAGACCCAGTACTTC.

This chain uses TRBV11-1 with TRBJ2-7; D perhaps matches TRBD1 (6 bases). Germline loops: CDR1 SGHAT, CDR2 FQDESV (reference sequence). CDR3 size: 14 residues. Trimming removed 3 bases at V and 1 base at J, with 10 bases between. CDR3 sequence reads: CASSFWGTSYEQYF. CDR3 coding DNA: TGTGCCAGCAGCTTTTGGGGGACATCCTACGAGCAGTACTTC.

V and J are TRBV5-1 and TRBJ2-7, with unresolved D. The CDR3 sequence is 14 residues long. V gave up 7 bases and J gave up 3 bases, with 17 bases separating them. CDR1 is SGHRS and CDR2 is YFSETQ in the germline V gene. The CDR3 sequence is CASQLQVGGYEQYF. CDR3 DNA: TGCGCCAGCCAACTCCAAGTAGGCGGCTACGAGCAGTACTTC.

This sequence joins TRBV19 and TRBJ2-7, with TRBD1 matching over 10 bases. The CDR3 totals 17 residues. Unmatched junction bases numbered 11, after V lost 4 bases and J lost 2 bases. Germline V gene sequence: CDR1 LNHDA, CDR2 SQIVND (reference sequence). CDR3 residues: CASSTSSGTGVPYEQYF. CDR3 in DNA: TGTGCCAGTAGTACCTCCTCCGGGACAGGGGTTCCCTACGAGCAGTACTTC.

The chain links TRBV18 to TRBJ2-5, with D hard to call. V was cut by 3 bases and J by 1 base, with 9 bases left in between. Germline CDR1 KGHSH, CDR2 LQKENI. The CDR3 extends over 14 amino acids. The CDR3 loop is CASSPLGTQETQYF. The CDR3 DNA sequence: TGTGCCAGCTCACCCTTGGGCACCCAAGAGACCCAGTACTTC.

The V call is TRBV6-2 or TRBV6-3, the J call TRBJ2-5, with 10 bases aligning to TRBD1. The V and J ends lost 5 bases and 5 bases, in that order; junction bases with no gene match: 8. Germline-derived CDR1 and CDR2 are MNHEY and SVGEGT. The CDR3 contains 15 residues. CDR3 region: CASSKGDRGTETQYF. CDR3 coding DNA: TGTGCCAGCAGTAAGGGGGACAGGGGAACCGAGACCCAGTACTTC.

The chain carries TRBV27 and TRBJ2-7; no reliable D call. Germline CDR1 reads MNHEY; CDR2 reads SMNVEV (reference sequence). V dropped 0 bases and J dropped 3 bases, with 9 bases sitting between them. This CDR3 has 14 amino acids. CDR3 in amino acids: CASSLSRRIYEQYF. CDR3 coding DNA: TGTGCCAGCAGTTTATCCCGCAGAATCTACGAGCAGTACTTC.

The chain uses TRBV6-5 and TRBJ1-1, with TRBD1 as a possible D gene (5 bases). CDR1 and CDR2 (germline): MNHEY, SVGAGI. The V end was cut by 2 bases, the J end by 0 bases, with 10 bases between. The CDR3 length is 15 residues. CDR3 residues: CASSYRGSMNTEAFF. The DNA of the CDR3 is TGTGCCAGCAGTTACAGGGGTAGTATGAACACTGAAGCTTTCTTT.

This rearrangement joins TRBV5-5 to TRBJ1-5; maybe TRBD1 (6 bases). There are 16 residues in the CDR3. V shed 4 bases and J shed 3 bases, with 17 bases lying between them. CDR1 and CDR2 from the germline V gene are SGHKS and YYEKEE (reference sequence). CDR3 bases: TGTGCCAGCAGCCCAGGAGCGGGGGGGCCCAATCAGCCCCAGCATTTT. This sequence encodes CASSPGAGGPNQPQHF.

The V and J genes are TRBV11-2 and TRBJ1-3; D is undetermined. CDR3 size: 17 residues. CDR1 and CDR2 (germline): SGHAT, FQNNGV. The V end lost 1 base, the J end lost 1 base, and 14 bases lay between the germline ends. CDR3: CASSLVGYPLSGNTIYF. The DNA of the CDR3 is TGTGCCAGCAGCTTAGTCGGGTATCCCCTATCTGGAAACACCATATATTTT. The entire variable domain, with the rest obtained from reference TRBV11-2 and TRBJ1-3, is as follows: EAGVAQSPRYKIIEKRQSVAFWCNPISGHATLYWYQQILGQGPKLLIQFQNNGVVDDSQLPKDRFSAERLKGVDSTLKIQPAKLEDSAVYLCASSLVGYPLSGNTIYFGEGSWLTVV.

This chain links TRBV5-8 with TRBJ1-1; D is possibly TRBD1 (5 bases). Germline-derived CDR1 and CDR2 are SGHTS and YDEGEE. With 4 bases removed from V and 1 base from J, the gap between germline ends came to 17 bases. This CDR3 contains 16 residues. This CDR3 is CASSTHGRGWNTEAFF. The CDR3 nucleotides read TGTGCCAGCAGCACGCACGGGCGGGGCTGGAACACTGAAGCTTTCTTT.

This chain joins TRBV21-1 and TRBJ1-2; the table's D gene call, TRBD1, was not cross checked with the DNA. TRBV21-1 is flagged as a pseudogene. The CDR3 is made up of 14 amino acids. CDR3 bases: TGTGCCAGCAGCAAAGTCGGGACAGGGAAAGGCTACACCTTC. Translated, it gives CASSKVGTGKGYTF.

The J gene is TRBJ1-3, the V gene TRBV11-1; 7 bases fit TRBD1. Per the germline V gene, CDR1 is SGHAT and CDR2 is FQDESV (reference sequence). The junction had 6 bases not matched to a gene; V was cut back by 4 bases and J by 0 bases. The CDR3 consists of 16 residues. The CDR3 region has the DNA TGTGCCAGCAGCTCGGGACAGCTCCGCTCTGGAAACACCATATATTTT. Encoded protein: CASSSGQLRSGNTIYF. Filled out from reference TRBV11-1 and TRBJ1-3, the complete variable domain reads EAEVAQSPRYKITEKSQAVAFWCDPISGHATLYWYRQILGQGPELLVQFQDESVVDDSQLPKDRFSAERLKGVDSTLKIQPAELGDSAMYLCASSSGQLRSGNTIYFGEGSWLTVV.

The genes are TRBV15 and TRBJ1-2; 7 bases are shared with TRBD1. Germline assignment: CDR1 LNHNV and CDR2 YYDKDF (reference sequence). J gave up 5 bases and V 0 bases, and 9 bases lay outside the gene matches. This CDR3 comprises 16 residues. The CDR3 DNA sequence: TGTGCCACCAGCAGAGATGCGCAGGGGGGCGATTATGGCTACACCTTC. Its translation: CATSRDAQGGDYGYTF.

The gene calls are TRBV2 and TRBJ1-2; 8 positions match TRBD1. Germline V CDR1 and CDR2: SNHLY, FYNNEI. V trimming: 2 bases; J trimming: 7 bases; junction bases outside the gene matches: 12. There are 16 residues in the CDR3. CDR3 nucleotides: TGTGCCAGCAGTGAATTCCGGGACAGGCGTGATCGTGGCTACACCTTC. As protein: CASSEFRDRRDRGYTF.

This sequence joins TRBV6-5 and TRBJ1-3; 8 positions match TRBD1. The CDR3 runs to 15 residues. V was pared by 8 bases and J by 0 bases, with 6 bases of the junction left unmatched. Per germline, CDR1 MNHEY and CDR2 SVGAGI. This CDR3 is CASGTGTASGNTIYF. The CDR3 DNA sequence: TGTGCCAGCGGGACAGGTACCGCCTCTGGAAACACCATATATTTT.

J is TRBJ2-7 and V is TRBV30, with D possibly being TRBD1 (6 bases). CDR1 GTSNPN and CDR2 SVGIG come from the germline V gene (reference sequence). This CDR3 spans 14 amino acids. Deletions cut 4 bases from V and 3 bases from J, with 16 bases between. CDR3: CAWNTGLGSYEQYF. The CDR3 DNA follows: TGTGCCTGGAATACAGGGTTGGGAAGCTACGAGCAGTACTTC.

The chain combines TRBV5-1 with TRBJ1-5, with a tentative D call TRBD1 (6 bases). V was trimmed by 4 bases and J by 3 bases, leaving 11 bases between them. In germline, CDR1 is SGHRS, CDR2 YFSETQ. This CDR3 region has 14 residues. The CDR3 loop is CASSPGQPNQPQHF. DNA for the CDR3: TGCGCCAGCAGCCCCGGACAGCCCAATCAGCCCCAGCATTTT. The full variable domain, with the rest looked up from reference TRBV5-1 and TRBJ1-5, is KAGVTQTPRYLIKTRGQQVTLSCSPISGHRSVSWYQQTPGQGLQFLFEYFSETQRNKGNFPGRFSGRQFSNSRSEMNVSTLELGDSALYLCASSPGQPNQPQHFGDGTRLSIL.

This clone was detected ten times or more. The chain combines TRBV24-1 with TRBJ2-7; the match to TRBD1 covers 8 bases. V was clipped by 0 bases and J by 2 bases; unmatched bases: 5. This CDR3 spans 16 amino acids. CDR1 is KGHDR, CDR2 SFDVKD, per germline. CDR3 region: CATSDLGRGRAYEQYF. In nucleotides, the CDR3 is TGTGCCACCAGTGATTTGGGCAGGGGGCGAGCCTACGAGCAGTACTTC.

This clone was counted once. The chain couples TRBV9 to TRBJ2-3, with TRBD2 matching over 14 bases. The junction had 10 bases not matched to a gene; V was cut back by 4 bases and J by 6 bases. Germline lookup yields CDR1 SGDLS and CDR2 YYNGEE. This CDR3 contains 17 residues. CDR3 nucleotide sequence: TGTGCCAGCAGCCAATTGAGACTAGCGGGGGGGTATGATACGCAGTATTTT. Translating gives CASSQLRLAGGYDTQYF.

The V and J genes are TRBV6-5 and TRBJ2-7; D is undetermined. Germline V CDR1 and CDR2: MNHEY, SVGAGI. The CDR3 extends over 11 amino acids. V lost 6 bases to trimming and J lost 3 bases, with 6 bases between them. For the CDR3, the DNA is TGTGCCAGCAGCACTGGCTACGAGCAGTACTTC. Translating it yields CASSTGYEQYF.

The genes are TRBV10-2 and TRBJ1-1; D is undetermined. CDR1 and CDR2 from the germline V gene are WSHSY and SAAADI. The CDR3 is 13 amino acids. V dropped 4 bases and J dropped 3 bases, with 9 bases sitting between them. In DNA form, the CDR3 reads TGCGCCAGCAGTGCCCTCTCCGACACTGAAGCTTTCTTT. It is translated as CASSALSDTEAFF.

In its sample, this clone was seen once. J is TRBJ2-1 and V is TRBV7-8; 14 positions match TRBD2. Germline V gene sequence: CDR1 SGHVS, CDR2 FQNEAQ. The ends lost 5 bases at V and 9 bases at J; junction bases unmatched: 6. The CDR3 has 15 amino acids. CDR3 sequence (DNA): TGTGCCAGCAGCCCGACTAGCGGGGGGGTAGGTGAGCAGTTCTTC. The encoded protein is CASSPTSGGVGEQFF.

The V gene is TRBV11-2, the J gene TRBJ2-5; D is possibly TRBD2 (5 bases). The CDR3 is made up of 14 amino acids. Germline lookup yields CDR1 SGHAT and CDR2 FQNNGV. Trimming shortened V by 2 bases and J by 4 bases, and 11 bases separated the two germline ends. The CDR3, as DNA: TGTGCCAGCAGCTTACGTGGTAGCGTAGAGACCCAGTACTTC. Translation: CASSLRGSVETQYF. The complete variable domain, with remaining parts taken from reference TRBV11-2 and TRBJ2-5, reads EAGVAQSPRYKIIEKRQSVAFWCNPISGHATLYWYQQILGQGPKLLIQFQNNGVVDDSQLPKDRFSAERLKGVDSTLKIQPAKLEDSAVYLCASSLRGSVETQYFGPGTRLLVL.

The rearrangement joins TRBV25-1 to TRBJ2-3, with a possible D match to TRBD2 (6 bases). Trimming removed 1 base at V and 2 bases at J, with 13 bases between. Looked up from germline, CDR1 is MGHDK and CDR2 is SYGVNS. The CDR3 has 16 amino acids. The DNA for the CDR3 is TGTGCCAGCAGTGAATCTGCGGGACTCATCACAGATACGCAGTATTTT. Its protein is CASSESAGLITDTQYF.

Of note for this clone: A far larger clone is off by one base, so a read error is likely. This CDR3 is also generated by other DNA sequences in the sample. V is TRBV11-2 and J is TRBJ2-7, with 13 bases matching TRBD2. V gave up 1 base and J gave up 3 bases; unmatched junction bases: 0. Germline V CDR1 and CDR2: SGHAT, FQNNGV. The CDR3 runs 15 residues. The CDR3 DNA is TGTGCCAGCAGCTTAGGGACTAGCGGGAGCTACGAGCAGTACTTC. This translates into CASSLGTSGSYEQYF.